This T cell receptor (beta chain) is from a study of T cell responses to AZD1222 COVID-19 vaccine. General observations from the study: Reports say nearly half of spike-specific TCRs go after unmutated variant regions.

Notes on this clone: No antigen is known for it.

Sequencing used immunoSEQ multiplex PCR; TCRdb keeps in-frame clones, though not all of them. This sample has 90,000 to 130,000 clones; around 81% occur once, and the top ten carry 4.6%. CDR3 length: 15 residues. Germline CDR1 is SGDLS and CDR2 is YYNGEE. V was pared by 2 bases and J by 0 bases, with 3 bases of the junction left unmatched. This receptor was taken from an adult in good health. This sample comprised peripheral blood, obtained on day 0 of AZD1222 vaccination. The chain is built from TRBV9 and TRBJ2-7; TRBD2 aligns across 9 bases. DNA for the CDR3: TGTGCCAGCAGCGTTGGACTAGCGTCCTCCTACGAGCAGTACTTC. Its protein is CASSVGLASSYEQYF.